A single sample is the source of the 26 T cell receptor beta chains below, sequenced in a study of shared clonotypes between healthy human individuals. Produced via immunoSEQ multiplex PCR; TCRdb's table is partial and in-frame only. Of over a million clones in the sample, roughly 74% are singletons; the top ten hold roughly 0.56%. The sequenced sample consisted of memory CD4+ T cells from PBMCs. Documented subset: CD45RA-negative fraction. These TCRs come from a man aged 18 to 30 in good health. Some clones in this sample may be carry-over from other donors' samples.

With regard to this clone: At one of its ends the junction is not consistent with the germline gene, which may arise from a read error. The genes are TRBV27 and TRBJ1-2; D possibly corresponds to TRBD1 (5 bases). CDR3 length: 15 residues. In germline, CDR1 is MNHEY, CDR2 SMNVEV (reference sequence). The CDR3 DNA is TGTGTCAGCAGTTTATTGTCGGGGCCCGTCTATGGCTACACCTTC. It is translated as CVSSLLSGPVYGYTF.

This clone appeared a few times. The rearrangement uses TRBV30 and TRBJ1-4, with D unclear. CDR1 is GTSNPN and CDR2 is SVGIG in the germline V gene (reference sequence). The CDR3 totals 14 residues. Trimming stripped 3 bases from V and 5 bases from J, with 13 bases between. CDR3 coding DNA: TGTGCCTGGAGCGGGTTAGCCTGGAATGAAAAACTGTTTTTT. Protein sequence: CAWSGLAWNEKLFF. The full variable domain, with the rest looked up from reference TRBV30 and TRBJ1-4, is SQTIHQWPATLVQPVGSPLSLECTVEGTSNPNLYWYRQAAGRGLQLLFYSVGIGQISSEVPQNLSASRPQDRQFILSSKKLLLSDSGFYLCAWSGLAWNEKLFFGSGTQLSVL.

The chain employs TRBV23-1 and TRBJ2-5, with D tentatively TRBD2 (6 bases). TRBV23-1 is reported as an ORF; its role is uncertain. With 4 bases removed from V and 2 bases from J, the gap between germline ends came to 14 bases. The CDR3 has 15 amino acids. The CDR3 DNA sequence: TGCGCCAGCAGTCTTGGGAGGTTTGGGCAAGAGACCCAGTACTTC. This gives the protein CASSLGRFGQETQYF.

The V call is TRBV19, the J call TRBJ1-5; unclear D gene. The CDR3 spans 12 residues. V was shortened by 3 bases and J by 5 bases, with 5 bases between the two germline ends. CDR1 LNHDA and CDR2 SQIVND come from the germline V gene (reference sequence). The CDR3 spells CASSIPYQPQHF. In DNA form, the CDR3 reads TGTGCCAGTAGTATCCCATATCAGCCCCAGCATTTT.

This clone occurred a few times. The rearrangement joins TRBV28 to TRBJ1-1; tentative D call: TRBD1 (6 bases). CDR1 and CDR2 from the germline V gene are MDHEN and SYDVKM. This CDR3 is 13 amino acids long. V lost 1 base and J lost 8, with 11 bases in between. The CDR3 here is CASSLSAGEEAFF. CDR3 nucleotides: TGTGCCAGCAGTTTATCAGCAGGGGAGGAAGCTTTCTTT.

This clone has a handful of counts. The CDR3 reads CASQTGTIYNEQFF. Here the CDR3 DNA reads TGTGCCTCGCAAACCGGGACTATATACAATGAGCAGTTCTTC. V usage is TRBV30 and J usage is TRBJ2-1, with 7 bases aligning to TRBD2. Trimming cost V 7 bases and J 4 bases; bases outside gene matches: 10. The germline V gene encodes CDR1 GTSNPN and CDR2 SVGIG (reference sequence). This CDR3 comprises 14 residues.

The rearrangement links TRBV11-2 to TRBJ2-1; tentative D call: TRBD2 (6 bases). Looked up from germline, CDR1 is SGHAT and CDR2 is FQNNGV. Trimming took 5 bases from V and 1 from J, leaving 15 bases between them. This CDR3 contains 16 residues. In DNA form, the CDR3 reads TGTGCCAGCAGCCTACTAACGGGGGAATCCTACAATGAGCAGTTCTTC. Protein: CASSLLTGESYNEQFF.

In this sample, this clone turned up once. The chain employs TRBV25-1 and TRBJ1-1; D may be TRBD1 (6 bases). The CDR3 covers 12 residues. Per germline, CDR1 MGHDK and CDR2 SYGVNS. Deletions cut 6 bases from V and 3 bases from J, with 8 bases between. The CDR3 loop reads CASRRGDTEAFF. In DNA, the CDR3 is TGTGCCAGCAGGAGGGGGGACACTGAAGCTTTCTTT.

The V call is TRBV18, the J call TRBJ2-1; perhaps TRBD2 as D (5 bases). Trimming cost V 2 bases and J 6 bases, with 14 bases left between them. CDR3 length equals 15 residues. Germline CDR1 is KGHSH and CDR2 is LQKENI. CDR3 sequence (DNA): TGTGCCAGCTCACCATTCTTGGCGGGTGGCAATGAGCAGTTCTTC. Amino acids: CASSPFLAGGNEQFF.

The chain employs TRBV10-3 and TRBJ1-1, with a possible D match to TRBD1 (6 bases). There are 14 residues in the CDR3. The ends were cut back, 4 bases at V and 1 base at J, with 10 bases in the middle. Per germline, CDR1 ENHRY and CDR2 SYGVKD. The CDR3 is CAISGQGTNTEAFF. In DNA form, the CDR3 reads TGTGCCATCAGTGGGCAGGGGACGAACACTGAAGCTTTCTTT.

V and J are TRBV28 and TRBJ2-5; 7 bases fit TRBD2. With 3 bases clipped from V and 0 bases from J, the junction kept 4 bases outside the gene matches. The CDR3 consists of 15 residues. CDR1 is MDHEN and CDR2 is SYDVKM in the germline V gene. The DNA for the CDR3 is TGTGCCAGCAGTTTTCCTAGCGGTTACCAAGAGACCCAGTACTTC. Encoded protein: CASSFPSGYQETQYF.

This clone has more than one count but fewer than ten. The rearrangement uses TRBV30 and TRBJ1-5; D is ambiguous. Germline CDR1 reads GTSNPN; CDR2 reads SVGIG (reference sequence). Trimming removed 0 bases from V and 4 bases from J, with 7 bases in between. This CDR3 region has 13 residues. In nucleotides, the CDR3 is TGTGCCTGGAGTGTGGATGGGAATCAGCCCCAGCATTTT. This gives the protein CAWSVDGNQPQHF.

The chain joins TRBV7-2 to TRBJ2-1; TRBD2 aligns across 10 bases. The CDR3 length is 17 residues. The J segment lost 9 bases and the V segment lost 4 bases, leaving 15 bases of the junction unmatched. Germline assignment: CDR1 SGHTA and CDR2 FQGNSA. The CDR3 nucleotides are TGTGCCAGCAGCTCGCGCCGACCCAGCGGGAGGGCCGGTGAGCAGTTCTTC. It yields the protein CASSSRRPSGRAGEQFF. Drawing the rest from reference TRBV7-2 and TRBJ2-1, the complete variable domain is GAGVSQSPSNKVTEKGKDVELRCDPISGHTALYWYRQSLGQGLEFLIYFQGNSAPDKSGLPSDRFSAERTGGSVSTLTIQRTQQEDSAVYLCASSSRRPSGRAGEQFFGPGTRLTVL.

This clone appeared many times. This chain links TRBV6-5 with TRBJ2-7; D is undetermined. V lost 5 bases, J lost 3 bases, and 11 bases lay in between. The CDR3 length is 13 residues. Germline CDR1 MNHEY, CDR2 SVGAGI. CDR3 amino acids: CASSETVGYEQYF. In DNA form, the CDR3 reads TGTGCCAGCAGTGAAACAGTGGGCTACGAGCAGTACTTC.

The chain carries TRBV19 and TRBJ2-2; no reliable D call. Germline V gives CDR1 LNHDA, CDR2 SQIVND (reference sequence). Trimming removed 8 bases from V and 2 bases from J, with 9 bases in between. The CDR3 runs to 13 residues. CDR3 loop: CASLQLNTGELFF. The CDR3 region has the DNA TGTGCCAGTTTACAGCTAAACACCGGGGAGCTGTTTTTT.

V is TRBV6-5 and J is TRBJ2-7, with TRBD1 matching 11 bases. In germline, CDR1 is MNHEY, CDR2 SVGAGI. J was trimmed by 3 bases and V by 7 bases; bases with no gene match: 2. The CDR3 is made up of 13 amino acids. CDR3 sequence (DNA): TGTGCCAGCACCGGGACAGGGGGCTACGAGCAGTACTTC. Translated: CASTGTGGYEQYF.

The CDR3 region is CASSQRLGGSLPFEQYF. The CDR3 bases are TGCGCCAGCAGCCAACGACTAGGCGGGAGCCTCCCTTTCGAGCAGTACTTC. The J gene is TRBJ2-7, the V gene TRBV4-1, with 7 bases matching TRBD2. The CDR3 is 17 amino acids. J was trimmed by 6 bases and V by 2 bases; bases with no gene match: 16. Looked up from germline, CDR1 is MGHRA and CDR2 is YSYEKL.

In its sample, this clone was seen a few times. This chain connects TRBV7-8 to TRBJ1-5; D is uncertain. Germline lookup yields CDR1 SGHVS and CDR2 FQNEAQ. This CDR3 region has 12 residues. V was clipped by 2 bases and J by 9 bases, with 8 bases between them. The CDR3 spells CASSLLSRPQHF. Here the CDR3 DNA reads TGTGCCAGCAGCTTATTGAGTCGGCCCCAGCATTTT.

V is TRBV27 and J is TRBJ1-1, with D perhaps matching TRBD1 (6 bases). Trimming removed 6 bases at V and 4 bases at J, with 15 bases between. Germline-derived CDR1 and CDR2 are MNHEY and SMNVEV (reference sequence). The CDR3 covers 14 residues. CDR3 protein: CASRATGLRTEAFF. CDR3 DNA: TGTGCCAGCAGGGCAACAGGGTTGCGCACTGAAGCTTTCTTT.

J is TRBJ1-2 and V is TRBV19; the D is unclear. The V end lost 6 bases, the J end lost 5 bases, and 13 bases lay between the germline ends. The germline V gene has CDR1 LNHDA and CDR2 SQIVND (reference sequence). CDR3 length: 13 residues. The CDR3: CASSFSAGYGYTF. The CDR3 coding sequence is TGTGCCAGTAGCTTTTCCGCGGGGTATGGCTACACCTTC.

V gene TRBV28 combines with J gene TRBJ2-7; 7 positions match TRBD2. V lost 7 bases and J lost 5; bases outside the gene matches: 11. Germline-derived CDR1 and CDR2 are MDHEN and SYDVKM. CDR3 length: 14 residues. The chain's CDR3 is CASITAGAFDEQYF. The CDR3 coding sequence is TGTGCCAGCATTACGGCGGGAGCTTTCGACGAGCAGTACTTC. Filled out from reference TRBV28 and TRBJ2-7, the complete variable domain reads DVKVTQSSRYLVKRTGEKVFLECVQDMDHENMFWYRQDPGLGLRLIYFSYDVKMKEKGDIPEGYSVSREKKERFSLILESASTNQTSMYLCASITAGAFDEQYFGPGTRLTVT.

In nucleotides, the CDR3 is TGTGCCAGCTCACAGGGCCTGCCGGGAGTTGAGCCCCAGCATTTT. It translates to CASSQGLPGVEPQHF. J is TRBJ1-5 and V is TRBV18; D call uncertain. The CDR3 is 15 residues long. Germline V lookup: CDR1 KGHSH, CDR2 LQKENI. Deletions cut 4 bases from V and 8 bases from J, with 18 bases between. Using reference TRBV18 and TRBJ1-5 for the parts outside the CDR3, the full variable domain is NAGVMQNPRHLVRRRGQEARLRCSPMKGHSHVYWYRQLPEEGLKFMVYLQKENIIDESGMPKERFSAEFPKEGPSILRIQQVVRGDSAAYFCASSQGLPGVEPQHFGDGTRLSIL.

Only a few counts were recorded for this clone. The rearrangement links TRBV7-8 to TRBJ2-1; tentative D call: TRBD2 (6 bases). CDR1 is SGHVS, CDR2 FQNEAQ, per germline. The CDR3 consists of 12 residues. V gave up 3 bases and J gave up 6 bases, with 6 bases separating them. CDR3 in DNA: TGTGCCAGCAGCTTGACTAGCAATGAGCAGTTCTTC. The encoded protein is CASSLTSNEQFF.

This sequence joins TRBV28 and TRBJ1-2; no clear D. This CDR3 contains 13 residues. Trimming left V 7 bases short and J 2 bases short, with 11 bases between. The germline gives CDR1 MDHEN, CDR2 SYDVKM. The CDR3 sequence is CASTTLGNYGYTF. The CDR3 DNA reads as TGTGCCAGCACCACGCTCGGGAACTATGGCTACACCTTC.

The chain has TRBV18 and TRBJ2-7, with TRBD2 matching 7 bases. The CDR3 loop spans 14 amino acids. Trimming cost V 8 bases and J 4 bases; bases outside gene matches: 11. Germline CDR1 reads KGHSH; CDR2 reads LQKENI. CDR3 nucleotide sequence: TGTGCCAGCACCCCCGAGGCCGGGGGGTACGAGCAGTACTTC. This encodes CASTPEAGGYEQYF.

The chain has TRBV6-1 and TRBJ2-3; D is uncertain. This CDR3 has 14 residues. Germline values: CDR1 MNHNS, CDR2 SASEGT. V was trimmed by 6 bases and J by 3 bases, leaving 13 bases between them. The DNA of the CDR3 is TGTGCCAGCAGGGTTACCCATGGTACAGATACGCAGTATTTT. Encoded protein: CASRVTHGTDTQYF.